This record looks at one TCR beta chain sequence and its context. What it recognizes is unknown. This record comes from a study of CD8 T cells in ankylosing spondylitis. CDR1 and CDR2 (germline): SNHLY, FYNNEI. V gave up 2 bases and J gave up 2 bases; unmatched junction bases: 0. The CDR3 is 14 amino acids. Quantitative 5'-RACE with molecular barcodes generated TCR beta libraries. Each CDR3 protein gets one entry after TCRdb re-called the 5' RACE reads with MiXCR. The data contain 150,000 to 200,000 distinct CDR3 sequences, around 16% of them seen just once; the ten biggest clones take up over 7%. Overall study findings and caveats: According to the report, clones linked to the disease were significantly enriched in matched synovial fluid samples taken from ankylosing spondylitis patients. Existing reports had already noted some motif variants in reactive arthritis synovial fluid and blood.

This clonotype was obtained from a male donor with ankylosing spondylitis or in good health (not recorded which). This rearrangement joins TRBV2 to TRBJ2-5; the match to TRBD2 covers 9 bases. Material: blood, either unsorted or a sorted T cell fraction (not recorded which). CDR3 coding DNA: TGTGCCAGCAGTGAAAGCGGGGGGCAAGAGACCCAGTACTTC. Translating gives CASSESGGQETQYF.